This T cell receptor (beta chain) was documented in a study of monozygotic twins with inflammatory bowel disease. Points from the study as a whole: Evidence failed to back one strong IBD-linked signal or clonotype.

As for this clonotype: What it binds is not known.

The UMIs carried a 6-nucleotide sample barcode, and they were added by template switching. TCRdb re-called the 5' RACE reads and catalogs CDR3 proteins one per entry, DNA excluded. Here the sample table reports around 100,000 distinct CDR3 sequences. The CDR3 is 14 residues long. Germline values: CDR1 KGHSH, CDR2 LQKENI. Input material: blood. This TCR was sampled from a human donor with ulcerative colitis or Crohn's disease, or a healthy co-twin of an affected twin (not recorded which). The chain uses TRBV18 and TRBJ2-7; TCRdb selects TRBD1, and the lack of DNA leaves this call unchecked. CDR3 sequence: CASSPGHNSYEQYF.